Sequencing of this T cell receptor beta chain was carried out in a study of yellow fever vaccine responses in identical twins. V dropped 2 bases and J dropped 1 base, with 8 bases sitting between them. CDR3 length equals 14 residues. Germline CDR1 and CDR2: SGHAT and FQDESV (reference sequence). Study-wide results and caveats: Each twin's T cell response to the vaccine was reported to look partly convergent and partly personalized.

MiXCR, applied by TCRdb to the RT-PCR reads, yields one record per CDR3 protein. The table lists 2,000 to 2,500 distinct CDR3 sequences, about four fifths of them singletons. Notes on this clonotype: Its specificity is unknown.

The chain uses TRBV11-1 and TRBJ2-5; TRBD1 might be the D (5 bases). The sequences come from T cells from blood (PBMCs), unsorted or a sorted subset (not recorded which), collected before or after yellow fever vaccination (not recorded which). This TCR was recovered from a woman aged 18-29 years who received the yellow fever vaccine. CDR3: CASSLTGFQETQYF. CDR3 nucleotide sequence: TGTGCCAGCAGCTTAACAGGATTCCAAGAGACCCAGTACTTC. Full variable domain (remainder filled in from reference TRBV11-1 and TRBJ2-5): EAEVAQSPRYKITEKSQAVAFWCDPISGHATLYWYRQILGQGPELLVQFQDESVVDDSQLPKDRFSAERLKGVDSTLKIQPAELGDSAMYLCASSLTGFQETQYFGPGTRLLVL.